Below, 14 T cell receptor beta chains from the same sample are listed, as sequenced in a study of radiotherapy plus CTLA-4 blockade in lung cancer. Assay: immunoSEQ multiplex PCR; the TCRdb copy retains only in-frame clones and omits some. The sample carries roughly 50,000 clones, around nine tenths recorded once. The sample consisted of peripheral blood, taken from a patient treated with radiotherapy plus ipilimumab. The source of these receptors is a human donor with non-small cell lung cancer that progressed on radiotherapy plus ipilimumab. Some clones in this sample may be carry-over from other donors' samples.

The chain uses TRBV6-5 and TRBJ2-7; D is uncertain. Germline CDR1 is MNHEY and CDR2 is SVGAGI. V dropped 2 bases and J dropped 7 bases, with 12 bases sitting between them. This CDR3 is built from 13 residues. Here the CDR3 DNA reads TGTGCCAGCAGTTACGACGGGTTGACGGAGCAGTACTTC. Its translation: CASSYDGLTEQYF.

The rearrangement links TRBV7-8 to TRBJ2-3; D is undetermined. Looked up from germline, CDR1 is SGHVS and CDR2 is FQNEAQ. The CDR3 is 16 amino acids. Trimming took 4 bases from V and 1 from J, leaving 15 bases between them. CDR3 residues: CASSYQAYVRTDTQYF. The CDR3, as DNA: TGTGCCAGCAGCTATCAGGCTTATGTACGCACAGATACGCAGTATTTT.

The chain is built from TRBV5-1 and TRBJ2-5; a weak D match, TRBD1 (6 bases). CDR3 length: 14 residues. Trimming cost V 4 bases and J 2 bases, with 12 bases left between them. Germline V CDR1 and CDR2: SGHRS, YFSETQ. The CDR3 region has the DNA TGCGCCAGCAGCCAACAGGGTTCGCAAGAGACCCAGTACTTC. Residues: CASSQQGSQETQYF.

The CDR3 loop reads CASSLSSAGGNIQYF. In nucleotides, the CDR3 is TGTGCCAGCAGCTTATCCTCTGCAGGGGGGAACATTCAGTACTTC. The chain is built from TRBV7-2 and TRBJ2-4, with D possibly TRBD1 on 7 matching bases. The V gene lost 2 bases and the J gene lost 7 bases, with 15 bases spanning the gap. CDR3 length: 15 residues. Germline V gives CDR1 SGHTA, CDR2 FQGNSA.

This clone was found once. The genes are TRBV6-5 and TRBJ1-2; 8 positions agree with TRBD1. CDR1 is MNHEY and CDR2 is SVGAGI in the germline V gene. The CDR3 totals 13 residues. V was clipped by 4 bases and J by 2 bases; unmatched bases: 0. The CDR3: CASSWTGNYGYTF. The CDR3 bases are TGTGCCAGCAGTTGGACAGGGAACTATGGCTACACCTTC.

The chain employs TRBV19 and TRBJ2-2; TRBD2 is a possible D gene (6 bases). From germline, CDR1 is LNHDA and CDR2 SQIVND (reference sequence). CDR3 length equals 16 residues. V lost 3 bases to trimming and J lost 7 bases, with 18 bases between them. The CDR3 DNA reads as TGTGCCAGTAGTATGGGATTCTTACCCGGGGGCGGGGAGCTGTTTTTT. Translation gives CASSMGFLPGGGELFF.

This clone was seen more than once but under ten times. This rearrangement joins TRBV15 to TRBJ1-1, with 7 bases fitting TRBD1. Germline loops: CDR1 LNHNV, CDR2 YYDKDF (reference sequence). This CDR3 contains 16 residues. J gave up 6 bases and V 5 bases, and 15 bases lay outside the gene matches. The CDR3 loop is CATSAETGTERAEAFF. The CDR3 nucleotides read TGTGCCACCAGCGCCGAGACCGGGACAGAGAGGGCTGAAGCTTTCTTT.

This clone was recorded a few times. The V gene is TRBV4-1, the J gene TRBJ1-4; possibly TRBD1 for D (6 bases). V was clipped by 2 bases and J by 4 bases, with 20 bases between them. In germline, CDR1 is MGHRA, CDR2 YSYEKL. This CDR3 region has 18 residues. Written as DNA, the CDR3 is TGCGCCAGCAGCCAATCTACAACAACAGGGAAAAATAATGAAAAACTGTTTTTT. Its protein product is CASSQSTTTGKNNEKLFF.

This rearrangement joins TRBV29-1 to TRBJ2-6, with TRBD1 as a possible D gene (6 bases). This CDR3 spans 14 amino acids. V gave up 7 bases and J gave up 1 base, with 11 bases separating them. Germline CDR1 SQVTM, CDR2 ANQGSEA. The CDR3 DNA sequence: TGCAGCGGGATAACAGGGTCTGGGGCCAACGTCCTGACTTTC. Translation gives CSGITGSGANVLTF.

The chain is built from TRBV12-5 and TRBJ1-4; a weak D match, TRBD1 (6 bases). This CDR3 has 13 amino acids. Per germline, CDR1 LGHNT and CDR2 FRNRAP. V lost 6 bases to trimming and J lost 8 bases, with 13 bases between them. CDR3 coding DNA: TGTGCTAGTGGCCTTGGACAGAAAGAAAAACTGTTTTTT. Translating gives CASGLGQKEKLFF.

This clone has just one count. This sequence joins TRBV2 and TRBJ1-1, with D possibly being TRBD1 (5 bases). Trimming cost V 6 bases and J 1 base, with 12 bases left between them. This CDR3 region has 14 residues. The V gene's germline CDR1 is SNHLY and CDR2 FYNNEI. CDR3 protein: CASRNGQGNTEAFF. CDR3 in DNA: TGTGCCAGCAGGAATGGGCAGGGGAACACTGAAGCTTTCTTT.

This clone was detected a few times. The rearrangement joins TRBV11-2 to TRBJ2-1; the match to TRBD2 covers 9 bases. The CDR3 spans 17 residues. Germline CDR1 reads SGHAT; CDR2 reads FQNNGV. With V trimmed by 4 bases and J by 7 bases, 14 bases remained unmatched. The CDR3 region is CASSSRVAGGRLNEQFF. The CDR3 DNA reads TGTGCCAGCAGCTCCAGGGTGGCGGGGGGGCGGTTGAATGAGCAGTTCTTC.

CDR3 bases: TGTGCCAGCAGGCGCGGAGACTATGGCTACACCTTC. Amino acid sequence: CASRRGDYGYTF. The genes are TRBV2 and TRBJ1-2; no definite D call. The CDR3 is made up of 12 amino acids. With 6 bases removed from V and 3 bases from J, the gap between germline ends came to 8 bases. The V gene's germline CDR1 is SNHLY and CDR2 FYNNEI.

The gene calls are TRBV5-1 and TRBJ1-5; TRBD1 agrees at 10 bases. Trimming removed 4 bases from V and 3 bases from J; junction bases left unmatched: 4. The CDR3 covers 15 residues. CDR1 and CDR2 (germline): SGHRS, YFSETQ. Here the CDR3 reads CASSEGTGVNQPQHF. The CDR3 nucleotides read TGCGCCAGCAGCGAGGGGACAGGGGTCAATCAGCCCCAGCATTTT.